The following is a T cell receptor beta chain sequence with its context. Its antigen is not yet known. Nothing much larger sits one base from this clone, and base qualities are not available. V has 4 bases trimmed and J has 1 base trimmed; junction bases matching no gene number 17. CDR1 LNHDA and CDR2 SQIVND were looked up in the germline V gene (reference sequence). Including the terminal cysteine and phenylalanine, the CDR3 comprises 20 residues. Only CDR3 DNA is held: 60 bases, read in frame from base 1. The collaborating institutions used their own protocols to collect whole blood in K2EDTA tubes. For TCRbeta analysis, collaborators shipped samples in one of three forms: frozen whole blood, isolated PBMCs, or DNA extracted from either of those sample types. The data were obtained in a study of blood T cell repertoires in COVID-19 (dated by TCRdb to the early 2020s). About the study as a whole: Samples from collaborators originated in the United States, Italy and Spain and spanned both the acute and convalescent phases of COVID-19. The repertoires were released in a freely available public database intended as a resource for research on the immune response to SARS-CoV-2. Deeply sampled blood TCRbeta repertoires from subjects exposed to, actively infected with, or recovered from COVID-19 were included in the dataset. The material from the prospective study consisted of cDNA or gDNA derived from T cells, B-cell-depleted T cells, or PBMCs. Samples came from the ongoing ImmuneRACE study (first 160 participants) plus 1,254 subjects from 6 global collaborators. HLA class I and class II types, where available, came from metadata supplied by the sample provider rather than from assay-based typing. Nearly every sample came with metadata listing a de-identified subject ID, COVID-19 status, age in years and sex. Findings and caveats that apply to the study as a whole: The quantity of clinical and demographic metadata differed by source and by participant and was supplied without curation.

TCRbeta CDR3 regions were amplified from genomic DNA using the immunoSEQ Assay, a bias-controlled multiplex PCR. Concerning the study's data processing: Nucleated cell counts per sample were estimated from amplification of reference gene primers within the assay. Sequence reads were collapsed and filtered to measure the absolute abundance of every unique TCRbeta CDR3 rearrangement. For each sample, productive Simpson clonality was calculated by taking the square root of Simpson's diversity index across productive rearrangements. In its TCRdb copy, this immuneACCESS table keeps in-frame sequences only and misses some clones. Where compared with another copy, unresolved V genes explain less than half of these, and the others have no known cause. Clone size and V and J calls were adopted from that table, with D and trimming inferred from the DNA. The sample profile shows under 100,000 clones; approximately 86% of them were found once. Of the sample, 3.4% is held by the ten largest clones.

The TCR was taken from a man aged 45-60 years with acute or convalescent COVID-19. Rearrangement joined TRBV19 to TRBJ2-1, with 9 junctional bases fitting TRBD2. The specimen was peripheral blood. The sequence in DNA is TGTGCCAGTAGTAGCCCAAGTGGGCGGCGGGGGGGCTTATCCTACAATGAGCAGTTCTTC. The encoded protein is CASSSPSGRRGGLSYNEQFF.